This T cell receptor beta chain is drawn from a study of blood T cell repertoires in COVID-19. In the study overall: Material from acute and convalescent COVID-19 was sourced from the United States, Italy and Spain. Sources were T cells, B-cell-depleted T cells, or PBMCs; the material itself was cDNA or gDNA.

As processed by the authors: How many nucleated cells were present was estimated from reference gene primer amplification. Generated by immunoSEQ multiplex PCR, the TCRdb table keeps only in-frame clones and is missing some. V, J and clone size were drawn from that table, and D and trimming were deduced from the DNA. The sample comprises around 130,000 clones, 85% to 90% of which are singletons, and approximately 2% rests with the top ten. Germline V lookup: CDR1 KGHSH, CDR2 LQKENI. V lost 3 bases to trimming and J lost 3 bases, with 6 bases between them. The CDR3 contains 13 residues. This TCR was sampled from a man in his 70s with active COVID-19. The chain recombines TRBV18 with TRBJ2-1, with D perhaps TRBD2 (6 bases). Sequenced sample: peripheral blood. CDR3 sequence reads: CASSPGGYNEQFF. For the CDR3, the DNA is TGTGCCAGCTCACCGGGGGGCTACAATGAGCAGTTCTTC.